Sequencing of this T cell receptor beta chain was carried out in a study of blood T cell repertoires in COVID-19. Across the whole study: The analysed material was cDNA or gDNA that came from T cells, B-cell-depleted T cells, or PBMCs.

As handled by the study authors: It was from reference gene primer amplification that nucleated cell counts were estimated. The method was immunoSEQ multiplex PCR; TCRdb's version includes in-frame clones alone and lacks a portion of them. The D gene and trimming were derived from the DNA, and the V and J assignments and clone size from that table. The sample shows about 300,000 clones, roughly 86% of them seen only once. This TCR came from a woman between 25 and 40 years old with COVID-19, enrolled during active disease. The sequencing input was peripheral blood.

The CDR3 DNA is TGTGCCATCAGCTACACAGATACGCAGTATTTT. Protein product: CAISYTDTQYF. The chain employs TRBV10-3 and TRBJ2-3, with D unresolved. CDR3 length equals 11 residues. Germline-derived CDR1 and CDR2 are ENHRY and SYGVKD. V was pared by 6 bases and J by 2 bases, with 3 bases between.